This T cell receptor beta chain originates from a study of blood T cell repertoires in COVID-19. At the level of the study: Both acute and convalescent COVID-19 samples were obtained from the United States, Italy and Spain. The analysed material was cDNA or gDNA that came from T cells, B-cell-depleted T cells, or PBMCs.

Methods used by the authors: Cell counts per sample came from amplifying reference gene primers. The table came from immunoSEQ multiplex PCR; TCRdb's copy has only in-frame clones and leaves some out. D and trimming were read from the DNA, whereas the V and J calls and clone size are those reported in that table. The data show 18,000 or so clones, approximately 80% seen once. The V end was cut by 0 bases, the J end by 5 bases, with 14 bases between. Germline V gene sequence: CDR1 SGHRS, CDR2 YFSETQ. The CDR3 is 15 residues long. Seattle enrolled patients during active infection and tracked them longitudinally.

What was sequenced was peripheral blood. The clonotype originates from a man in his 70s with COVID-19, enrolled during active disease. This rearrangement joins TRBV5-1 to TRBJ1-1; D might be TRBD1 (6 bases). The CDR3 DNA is TGCGCCAGCAGCTTGGCCTCGACAGGTCGGACTGAAGCTTTCTTT. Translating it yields CASSLASTGRTEAFF.